Listed here are 21 T cell receptor beta chains from one sample, sequenced in a study of Graves' ophthalmopathy and Graves' hyperthyroidism listed by TCRdb under 2018. The instrument was an Illumina HiSeq 2000. TCR beta CDR3 regions were amplified from RNA transcripts for repertoire sequencing. HTBI primers and the Qiagen OneStep RT-PCR kit were used in a first-round RT-PCR, which was followed by a second-round multiplex PCR, size selection and purification. Using fastp trimming at Q25 and MiXCR clonotype assembly, TCRdb reanalyzed the public sequencing data and kept in-frame beta chains. Every CDR3 protein is listed once, alongside the most common genes and DNA of its rows. The sample table records around 660,000 distinct CDR3 sequences; 35% to 45% of these occur just once. The leading ten clones occupy under 3.5% of the sample. The sample taken for sequencing was peripheral blood. These receptor sequences come from an adult man with Graves' ophthalmopathy.

The V gene is TRBV10-3, the J gene TRBJ1-5, with D unresolved. CDR3 size: 16 residues. CDR1 is ENHRY, CDR2 SYGVKD, per germline. Between the trimmed V and J ends, which lost 2 bases and 11 bases, there was a span of 22 bases. The CDR3 protein is CAISEGLAGGKETQHF. CDR3 in DNA: TGTGCCATCAGTGAGGGGCTAGCGGGAGGAAAAGAGACCCAGCATTTT.

This chain uses TRBV24-1 with TRBJ1-5; possibly TRBD1 for D (6 bases). Trimming took 5 bases from V and 3 from J, leaving 10 bases between them. CDR3 length equals 14 residues. Germline CDR1 reads KGHDR; CDR2 reads SFDVKD. Written as DNA, the CDR3 is TGTGCCACCAGTGTTCAGGGGCCCAATCAGCCCCAGCATTTT. This sequence encodes CATSVQGPNQPQHF.

This sequence joins TRBV29-1 and TRBJ1-1; tentatively, D is TRBD1 (5 bases). Germline assignment: CDR1 SQVTM and CDR2 ANQGSEA. Trimming stripped 8 bases from V and 6 bases from J, with 10 bases between. The CDR3 runs 10 residues. The CDR3 coding sequence is TGCAGCTTGGTACAGGCTGAAGCTTTCTTT. Its translation: CSLVQAEAFF.

The V and J genes are TRBV4-3 and TRBJ1-2; D perhaps matches TRBD1 (6 bases). Germline V CDR1 and CDR2: LGHNA, YSLEER. The CDR3 consists of 17 residues. Trimming removed 0 bases at V and 3 bases at J, with 17 bases between. The CDR3 spells CASSQDAGQLFYYGYTF. The CDR3 DNA reads TGCGCCAGCAGCCAAGACGCCGGACAGTTGTTTTACTATGGCTACACCTTC.

With regard to this clonotype: Without the conserved terminal phenylalanine or tryptophan, this CDR3 likely stems from a read error. The V and J genes are TRBV29-1 and TRBJ2-2, with a possible D match to TRBD1 (7 bases). This CDR3 is built from 14 residues. Germline V gene lookup returns CDR1 SQVTM and CDR2 ANQGSEA. With 3 bases removed from V and 6 bases from J, the gap between germline ends came to 14 bases. As DNA, the CDR3 is TGCAGCGTTGAGGAGGGGGCGCGGGCCGGGGAGCTGTTTCTT. Amino acid sequence: CSVEEGARAGELFL.

This clonotype appeared many times. The chain joins TRBV29-1 to TRBJ2-7; D assignment may be TRBD1 or TRBD2 (5 bases each). V was trimmed by 6 bases and J by 0 bases, leaving 12 bases between them. There are 13 residues in the CDR3. Germline CDR1 reads SQVTM; CDR2 reads ANQGSEA. CDR3 sequence: CSVAGTASYEQYF. As DNA, the CDR3 is TGCAGCGTAGCCGGGACGGCCTCCTACGAGCAGTACTTC.

The gene calls are TRBV6-1 and TRBJ1-3; the D is unclear. Trimming took off 6 bases at V and 7 bases at J, with 10 bases between the two ends. CDR1 and CDR2 from the germline V gene are MNHNS and SASEGT. The CDR3 sequence is 12 residues long. CDR3 sequence: CASSSGPNTIYF. As DNA, the CDR3 is TGTGCCAGCAGCTCGGGCCCGAACACCATATATTTT.

This chain links TRBV5-4 with TRBJ2-7, with a weak D call TRBD2 (5 bases). The germline gives CDR1 SGHNT, CDR2 YYREEE (reference sequence). Trimming shortened V by 0 bases and J by 3 bases, and 13 bases separated the two germline ends. The length of the CDR3 is 15 residues. The CDR3: CASSLVMGAGYEQYF. The CDR3 coding sequence is TGTGCCAGCAGCTTGGTCATGGGAGCCGGCTACGAGCAGTACTTC.

Turning to this clonotype: Since no conserved phenylalanine or tryptophan closes the CDR3, a read error is the likely cause. Because the CDR3's place on the DNA is in doubt, the DNA is left out and the CDR3 is given as listed by TCRdb. The V and J genes are TRBV5-1 and TRBJ2-7; no DNA check was done on the table's D call, TRBD1. 8 amino acids form the CDR3, both terminal residues included. CDR1 SGHRS and CDR2 YFSETQ come from the germline V gene. CDR3 region: CASSYGDR.

The CDR3 DNA sequence: TGTGCCAGCAGCCCTACCGGGACAGCACTACGAGAGCAGTACTTC. It codes for CASSPTGTALREQYF. The chain is built from TRBV7-2 and TRBJ2-7; 7 nucleotides align to TRBD1. The germline gives CDR1 SGHTA, CDR2 FQGNSA. The CDR3 spans 15 residues. V was clipped by 5 bases and J by 7 bases; unmatched bases: 14.

The chain has TRBV12-3 or TRBV12-4 and TRBJ2-2; 8 bases fit TRBD2. The CDR3 covers 15 residues. The junction had 6 bases not matched to a gene; V was cut back by 3 bases and J by 6 bases. The chain's CDR3 is CASSFTGGLSGELFF. CDR3 coding DNA: TGTGCCAGCAGTTTTACGGGGGGGCTGTCCGGGGAGCTGTTTTTT.

This clonotype has at least ten counts. The chain recombines TRBV5-1 with TRBJ2-7; D not resolved. CDR3 length: 12 residues. V shed 5 bases and J shed 4 bases, with 10 bases lying between them. CDR1 is SGHRS, CDR2 YFSETQ, per germline. CDR3 in DNA: TGCGCCAGCAGACAAGACACTTACGAGCAGTACTTC. Translated: CASRQDTYEQYF.

This clonotype was seen many times. The rearrangement joins TRBV19 to TRBJ2-5, with 7 bases lining up with TRBD1. V lost 9 bases to trimming and J lost 1 base; unmatched junction nucleotides: 8. CDR3 length: 14 residues. The germline V gene has CDR1 LNHDA and CDR2 SQIVND (reference sequence). CDR3 amino acids: CASSTGQLQETQYF. In DNA, the CDR3 is TGTGCCAGCAGCACGGGACAGCTCCAAGAGACCCAGTACTTC.

This clonotype was counted many times. This chain links TRBV20-1 with TRBJ2-7, with TRBD2 matching 11 bases. Germline CDR1 DFQATT, CDR2 SNEGSKA (reference sequence). The CDR3 has 14 residues. The V and J ends lost 5 bases and 2 bases, in that order; junction bases with no gene match: 5. CDR3 bases: TGCAGTGCTCGGGGACTAGCGGAGACCTACGAGCAGTACTTC. Translation gives CSARGLAETYEQYF.

This clonotype was observed many times. This chain links TRBV19 with TRBJ1-1; D is ambiguous. CDR3 length: 13 amino acids. Germline-derived CDR1 and CDR2 are LNHDA and SQIVND (reference sequence). V lost 10 bases to trimming and J lost 8 bases, with 20 bases between them. The DNA of the CDR3 is TGTGCCACTTTGGACGGGTATGGGATAGAAGCTTTCTTT. This translates into CATLDGYGIEAFF.

This clonotype was observed many times. The rearrangement joins TRBV10-3 to TRBJ1-5; TRBD1 matches at 7 bases. The CDR3 runs 13 residues. V trimming: 10 bases; J trimming: 5 bases; junction bases outside the gene matches: 8. Germline lookup yields CDR1 ENHRY and CDR2 SYGVKD. The CDR3 DNA is TGTGCCAGCATCCGAGGGACAGATCAGCCCCAGCATTTT. Amino acid sequence: CASIRGTDQPQHF.

In this sample, this clonotype turned up a few times. V usage is TRBV6-6 and J usage is TRBJ1-5; maybe TRBD1 (5 bases). The CDR3 loop spans 13 amino acids. CDR1 MNHNY and CDR2 SVGAGI come from the germline V gene (reference sequence). The V end lost 9 bases, the J end lost 1 base, and 10 bases lay between the germline ends. This CDR3 is CASGGGSNQPQHF. The CDR3 DNA is TGTGCCAGTGGGGGGGGGAGCAATCAGCCCCAGCATTTT.

This clonotype came up a few times. The genes are TRBV27 and TRBJ2-7; no clear D gene. The CDR3 has 15 amino acids. V lost 0 bases and J lost 0, with 9 bases in between. Germline V gene sequence: CDR1 MNHEY, CDR2 SMNVEV (reference sequence). CDR3 loop: CASSLSTVSSYEQYF. The CDR3 nucleotides read TGTGCCAGCAGTTTATCGACGGTCAGCTCCTACGAGCAGTACTTC.

There are a few counts of this clonotype. A much larger clone lies one base from this, so it may be a read error. The gene calls are TRBV11-2 and TRBJ2-5; the D gene is possibly TRBD1 (6 bases). Looked up from germline, CDR1 is SGHAT and CDR2 is FQNNGV. The CDR3 extends over 14 amino acids. The CDR3 DNA follows: TGTGCCGGCAGCCCCCCCGGGACACAAGAGACCCAGTACTTC. Residues: CAGSPPGTQETQYF.

This clonotype was recorded many times. This sequence joins TRBV10-3 and TRBJ1-4; the D is unclear. V lost 2 bases to trimming and J lost 7 bases, with 11 bases between them. This CDR3 has 14 amino acids. Germline-derived CDR1 and CDR2 are ENHRY and SYGVKD. DNA of the CDR3: TGTGCCATCAGTGAGGTGGGGTTCGGTGAAAAACTGTTTTTT. It specifies CAISEVGFGEKLFF.

Comments on this clonotype: This CDR3 fails to terminate in the conserved phenylalanine or tryptophan, so it likely reflects a read error. The V gene is TRBV7-9, the J gene TRBJ2-5, with 8 nucleotides matching TRBD2. Germline values: CDR1 SEHNR, CDR2 FQNEAQ (reference sequence). This CDR3 is 15 amino acids long. V dropped 5 bases and J dropped 1; count of bases not matched to a gene: 6. CDR3 sequence reads: CASSPGLAAQETQYC. CDR3 nucleotide sequence: TGTGCCAGCAGCCCCGGACTAGCAGCCCAAGAGACCCAGTACTGC.